This T cell receptor (beta chain) stems from a study of OX40 agonist ivuxolimab in advanced cancers. As for the study in general: Partial responses were achieved by three patients, of whom one had hepatocellular carcinoma and two had cutaneous melanoma.

The CDR3 length is 15 residues. V gave up 4 bases and J gave up 6 bases; unmatched junction bases: 10. Germline CDR1 reads LNHDA; CDR2 reads SQIVND (reference sequence). The repertoire was sequenced with immunoSEQ multiplex PCR; TCRdb's copy has only in-frame clones and lacks some. The top ten hold roughly 1.1% of the sample, which has over 80,000 clones, around 90% seen once. The TCR sequence derives from an adult with an advanced solid tumor such as melanoma, head and neck, liver or kidney cancer. The sequenced sample was CD4+ or CD8+ T cells sorted from blood, obtained in a trial of the OX40 agonist ivuxolimab. The chain couples TRBV19 to TRBJ1-2; 8 nucleotides align to TRBD1. As DNA, the CDR3 is TGTGCCAGTAGTACCAGGTCCAGGACAGGGAATGGCTACACCTTC. It codes for CASSTRSRTGNGYTF.